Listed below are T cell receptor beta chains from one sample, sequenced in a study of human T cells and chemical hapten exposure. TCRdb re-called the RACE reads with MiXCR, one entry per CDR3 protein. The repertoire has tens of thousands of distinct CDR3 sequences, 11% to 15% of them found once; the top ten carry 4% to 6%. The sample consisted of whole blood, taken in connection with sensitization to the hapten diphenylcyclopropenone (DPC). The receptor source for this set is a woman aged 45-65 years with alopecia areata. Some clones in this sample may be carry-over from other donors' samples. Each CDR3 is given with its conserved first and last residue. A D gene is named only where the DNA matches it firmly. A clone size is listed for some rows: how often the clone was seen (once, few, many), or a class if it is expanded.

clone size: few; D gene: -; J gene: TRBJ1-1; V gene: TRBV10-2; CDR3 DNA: TGCGCCAGCAGTGAGTCTCGCAGCACTGAAGCTTTCTTT; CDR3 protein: CASSESRSTEAFF
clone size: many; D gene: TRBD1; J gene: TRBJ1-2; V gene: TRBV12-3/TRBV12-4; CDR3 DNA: TGTGCCAGCAGCGTCGGACAGGGCTATGGCTACACCTTC; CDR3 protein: CASSVGQGYGYTF
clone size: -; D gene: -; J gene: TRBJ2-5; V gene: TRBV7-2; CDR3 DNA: TGTGCCAGCAGCTTACGGTACAGCCAAGAGACCCAGTACTTC; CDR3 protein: CASSLRYSQETQYF
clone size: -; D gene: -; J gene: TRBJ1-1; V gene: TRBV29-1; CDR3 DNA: TGCAGCGTTGAAGTGTCAGTGGCCCCAGTCAAGAACACTGAAGCTTTCTTT; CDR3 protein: CSVEVSVAPVKNTEAFF
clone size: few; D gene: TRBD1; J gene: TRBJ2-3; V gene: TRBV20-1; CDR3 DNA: TGCAGTGCTAGTCCCGGGACAGGGACAGATACGCAGTATTTT; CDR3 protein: CSASPGTGTDTQYF
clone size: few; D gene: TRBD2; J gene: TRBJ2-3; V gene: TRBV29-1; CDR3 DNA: TGCAGCGTTAGCGGGAGGGCCGTAGATACGCAGTATTTT; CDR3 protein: CSVSGRAVDTQYF
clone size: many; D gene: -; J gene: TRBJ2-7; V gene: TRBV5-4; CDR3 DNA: TGTGCCAGCAGCTCTCAAGCGGCCTCCTACGAGCAGTACTTC; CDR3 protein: CASSSQAASYEQYF
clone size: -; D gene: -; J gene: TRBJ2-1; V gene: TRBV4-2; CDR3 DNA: TGTGCCAGCAGCCAAGATAGTGCTAGCAGATACAATGAGCAGTTCTTC; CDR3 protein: CASSQDSASRYNEQFF
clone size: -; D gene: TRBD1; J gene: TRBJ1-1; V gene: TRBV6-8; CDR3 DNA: TGTGCCAGCAGGGAAACAGGGGAGGACGCTTTCTTT; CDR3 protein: CASRETGEDAFF
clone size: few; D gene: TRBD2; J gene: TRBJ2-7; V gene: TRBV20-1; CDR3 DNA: TGCAGTGCTAGAGTTTTTAGCGGGAGGGTAAACGAGCAGTACTTC; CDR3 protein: CSARVFSGRVNEQYF
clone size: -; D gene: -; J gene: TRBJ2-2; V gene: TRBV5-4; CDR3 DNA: TGTGCCAGCAGCTACAGGGTAAAAGACACCGGGGAGCTGTTTTTT; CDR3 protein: CASSYRVKDTGELFF
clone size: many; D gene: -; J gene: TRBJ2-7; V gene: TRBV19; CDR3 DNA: TGTGCCAGTAGTATAGGCCTCGGACCCTCCTACGAGCAGTACTTC; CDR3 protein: CASSIGLGPSYEQYF
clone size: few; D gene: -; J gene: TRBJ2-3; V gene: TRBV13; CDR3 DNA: TGTGCCAGCAGCTCAGAGGGGCGGCGCACAGATACGCAGTATTTT; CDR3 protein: CASSSEGRRTDTQYF
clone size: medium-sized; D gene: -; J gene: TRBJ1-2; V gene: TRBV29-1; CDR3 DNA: TGCAGCGTTGAGAAGGGTATGGACAAGGAATACTATGGCTACACCTTC; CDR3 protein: CSVEKGMDKEYYGYTF
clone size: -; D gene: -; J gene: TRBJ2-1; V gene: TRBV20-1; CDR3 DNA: TGCAGTGCTAGCCCCAGAAGCTACAATGAGCAGTTCTTC; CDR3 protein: CSASPRSYNEQFF
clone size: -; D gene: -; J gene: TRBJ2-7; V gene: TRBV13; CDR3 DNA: TGTGTCAGCAGCCCCCCGATGGGGCGTGGGGAGCAGTACTTC; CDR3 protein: CVSSPPMGRGEQYF
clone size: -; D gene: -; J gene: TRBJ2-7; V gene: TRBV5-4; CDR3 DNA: TGTGCCAGCAGCATTACAGGAGACTACGAGCAGTACTTC; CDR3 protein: CASSITGDYEQYF
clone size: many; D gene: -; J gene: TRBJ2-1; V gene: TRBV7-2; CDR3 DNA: TGTGCCAGCAGCTTAGATTCCCCCAATGAGCAGTTCTTC; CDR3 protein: CASSLDSPNEQFF
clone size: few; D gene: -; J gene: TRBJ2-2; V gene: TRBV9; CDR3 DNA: TGTGCCAGCAGCGTGGGCCGGGTGGCCGGGGAGCTGTTTTTT; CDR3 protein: CASSVGRVAGELFF
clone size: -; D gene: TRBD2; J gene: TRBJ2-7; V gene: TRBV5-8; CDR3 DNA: TGTGCCAGCTCCTTGGGGAGGGTTTCCTACGAGCAGTACTTC; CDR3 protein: CASSLGRVSYEQYF
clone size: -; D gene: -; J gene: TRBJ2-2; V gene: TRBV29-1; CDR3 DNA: TGCAGCGTTGGGGTGACTAGCACCGGGGAGCTGTTTTTT; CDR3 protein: CSVGVTSTGELFF
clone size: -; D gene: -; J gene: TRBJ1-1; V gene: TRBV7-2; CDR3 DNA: TGTGCCAGCAGCTTCACCGAGAACACTGAAGCTTTCTTT; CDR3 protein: CASSFTENTEAFF
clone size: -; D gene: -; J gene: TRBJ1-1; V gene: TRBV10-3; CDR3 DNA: TGTGCCATCAGTGAGAACACTGAAGCTTTCTTT; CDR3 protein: CAISENTEAFF
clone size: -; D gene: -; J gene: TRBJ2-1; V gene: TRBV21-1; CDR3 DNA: TGTGCCAGCAGCAAGTACACCAAGTTATCCAATGAGCAGTTCTTC; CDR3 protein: CASSKYTKLSNEQFF
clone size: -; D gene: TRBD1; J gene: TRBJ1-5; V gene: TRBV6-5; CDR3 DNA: TGTGCCAGCAAGGACAGGGTGGGCAATCAGCCCCAGCATTTT; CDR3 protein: CASKDRVGNQPQHF
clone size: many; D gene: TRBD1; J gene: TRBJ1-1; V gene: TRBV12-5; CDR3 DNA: TGTGCTAGTGGTCCCGGGACAGGGCTGGCGAACACTGAAGCTTTCTTT; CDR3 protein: CASGPGTGLANTEAFF
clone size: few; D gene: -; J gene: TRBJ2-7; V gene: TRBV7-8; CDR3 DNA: TGTGCCAGCAGCTTAGGAAGACTAGAGCAGTACTTC; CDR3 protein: CASSLGRLEQYF
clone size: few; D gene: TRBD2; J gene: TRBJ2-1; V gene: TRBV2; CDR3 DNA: TGTGCCAGCCGACTAGCGGAAAATGAGCAGTTCTTC; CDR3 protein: CASRLAENEQFF
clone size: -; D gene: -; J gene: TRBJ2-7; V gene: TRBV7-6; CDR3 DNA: TGTGCCAGCAGCTCCCCCAGGGGAGCGGTCGACGAGCAGTACTTC; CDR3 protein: CASSSPRGAVDEQYF
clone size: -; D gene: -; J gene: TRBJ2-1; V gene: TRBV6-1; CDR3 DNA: TGTGCCAGCAGTTCACGTACGACTACAATCCACAATGAGCAGTTCTTC; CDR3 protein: CASSSRTTTIHNEQFF
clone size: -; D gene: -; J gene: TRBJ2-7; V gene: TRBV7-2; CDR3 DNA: TGTGCCAGCAGCTTAAGGGACGCCGTCTACGAGCAGTACTTC; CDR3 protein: CASSLRDAVYEQYF
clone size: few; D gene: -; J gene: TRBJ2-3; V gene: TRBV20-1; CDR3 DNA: TGCAGTGCTAGTATGGGCACAGATACGCAGTATTTT; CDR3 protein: CSASMGTDTQYF
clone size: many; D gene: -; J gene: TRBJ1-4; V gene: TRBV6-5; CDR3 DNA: TGTGCCAGCAGTTACGGGACCAACTACTATGAAAAACTGTTTTTT; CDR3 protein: CASSYGTNYYEKLFF
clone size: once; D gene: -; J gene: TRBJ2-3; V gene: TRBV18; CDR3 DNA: TGTGCCAGCTCACCACAGGGGTTTGGCACAGATACGCAGTATTTT; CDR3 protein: CASSPQGFGTDTQYF
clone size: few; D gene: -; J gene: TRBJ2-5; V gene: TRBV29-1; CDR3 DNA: TGCAGCGTTGATGTAGTGGTAGCGGTCCAAGAGACCCAGTACTTC; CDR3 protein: CSVDVVVAVQETQYF
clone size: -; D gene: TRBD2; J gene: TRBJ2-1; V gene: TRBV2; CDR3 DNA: TGTGCCAGCAGACAGGGACTAGCGGGACACAATGAGCAGTTCTTC; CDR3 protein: CASRQGLAGHNEQFF
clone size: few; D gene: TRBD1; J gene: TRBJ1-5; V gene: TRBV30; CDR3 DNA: TGTGCCTGGAGTCGTAAAGGGACAGATAGCAATCAGCCCCAGCATTTT; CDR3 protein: CAWSRKGTDSNQPQHF
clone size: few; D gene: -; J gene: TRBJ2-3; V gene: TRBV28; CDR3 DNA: TGTGCCAGCAGCCCTGCCCAGGGGAGAGCAGATACGCAGTATTTT; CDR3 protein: CASSPAQGRADTQYF
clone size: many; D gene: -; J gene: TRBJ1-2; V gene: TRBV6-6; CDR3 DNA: TGTGCCAGCAGAACCCGGGACACCGTCCACAGCTACACCTTC; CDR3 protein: CASRTRDTVHSYTF
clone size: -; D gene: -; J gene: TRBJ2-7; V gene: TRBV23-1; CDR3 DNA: TGCGCCGGCCCCCGCAGGGAGGCTACCTACGAGCAGTACTTC; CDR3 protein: CAGPRREATYEQYF
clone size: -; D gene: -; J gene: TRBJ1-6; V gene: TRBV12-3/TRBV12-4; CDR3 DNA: TGTGCCAGCAGTTTACCGGGTCAGATCAATAATTCACCCCTCCACTTT; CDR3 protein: CASSLPGQINNSPLHF
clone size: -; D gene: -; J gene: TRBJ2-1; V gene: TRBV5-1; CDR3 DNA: TGCGCCAGCAGCTCCCAACTAGCTTCCGGGAACAATGAGCAGTTCTTC; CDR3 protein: CASSSQLASGNNEQFF
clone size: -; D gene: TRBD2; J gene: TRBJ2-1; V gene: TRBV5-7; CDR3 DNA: TGTGCCAGCAGCAGGGAGGGACGCAACCCCGATGAGCAGTTCTTC; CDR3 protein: CASSREGRNPDEQFF
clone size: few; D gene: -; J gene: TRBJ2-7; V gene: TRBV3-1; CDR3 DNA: TGTGCCAGCAGCTCTTGGCTTGCCTACGAGCAGTACTTC; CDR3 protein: CASSSWLAYEQYF
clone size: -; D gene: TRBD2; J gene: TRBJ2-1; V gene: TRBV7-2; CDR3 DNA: TGTGCCAGCAGCTTAGTTACTAGCGCCCTCCGGGCCTACAATGAGCAGTTCTTC; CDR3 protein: CASSLVTSALRAYNEQFF
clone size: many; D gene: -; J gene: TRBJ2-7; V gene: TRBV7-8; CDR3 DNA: TGTGCCAGCAGCTCCGCCCAGGGATATTCCTACGAGCAGTACTTC; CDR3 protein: CASSSAQGYSYEQYF
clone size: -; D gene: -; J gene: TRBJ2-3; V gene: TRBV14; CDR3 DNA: TGTGCCAGCAGCCAAGAATTAGGCGATACGCAGTATTTT; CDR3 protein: CASSQELGDTQYF
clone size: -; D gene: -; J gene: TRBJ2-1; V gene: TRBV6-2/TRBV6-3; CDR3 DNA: TGTGCCAGCAGCAGAGACAGGGACAGTTTGAGCGGGATGAGACTAAACAATGAGCAGTTCTTC; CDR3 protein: CASSRDRDSLSGMRLNNEQFF
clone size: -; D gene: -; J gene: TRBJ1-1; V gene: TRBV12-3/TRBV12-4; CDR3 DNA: TGTGCCAGCAGTTCGGGACGATCCCTGAACACAGAAGCTTTCTTT; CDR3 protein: CASSSGRSLNTEAFF
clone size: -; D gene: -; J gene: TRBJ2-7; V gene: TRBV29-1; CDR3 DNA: TGCAGCGAGAGACTCGCATGGGGGCCCTACGAGCAGTACTTC; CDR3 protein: CSERLAWGPYEQYF
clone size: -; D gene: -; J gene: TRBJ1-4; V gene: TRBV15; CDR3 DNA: TGTGCCACCAGCAGATCAATCTCTTCGGGGGATAGGAGGTCAAAACTGTTTTTT; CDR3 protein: CATSRSISSGDRRSKLFF
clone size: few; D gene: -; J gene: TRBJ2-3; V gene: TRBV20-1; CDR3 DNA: TGCAGTCCACCGCCTAGCGCTCCAGATACGCAGTATTTT; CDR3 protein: CSPPPSAPDTQYF
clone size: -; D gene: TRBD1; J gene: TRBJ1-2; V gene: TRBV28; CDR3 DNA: TGTGCCAGCAGTCCCAGACAGGGCCCTGGGTATGGCTACACCTTC; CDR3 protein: CASSPRQGPGYGYTF
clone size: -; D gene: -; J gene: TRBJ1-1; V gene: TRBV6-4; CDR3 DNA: TGTGCCAGCAGTGACGGCCCGAACACTGAAGCTTTCTTT; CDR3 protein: CASSDGPNTEAFF
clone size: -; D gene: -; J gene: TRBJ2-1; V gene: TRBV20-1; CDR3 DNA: TGCAGTGCTAGAGGCGGTAGCTCCTACAATGAGCAGTTCTTC; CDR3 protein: CSARGGSSYNEQFF
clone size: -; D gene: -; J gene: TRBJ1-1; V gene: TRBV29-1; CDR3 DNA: TGCAGCGTAATGGTTAACACTGAAGCTTTCTTT; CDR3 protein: CSVMVNTEAFF
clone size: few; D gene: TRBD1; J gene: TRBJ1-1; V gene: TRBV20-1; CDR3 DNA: TGCAGTGCTAGAGATCCGCGCAGGGGGTGGGCGAACACTGAAGCTTTCTTT; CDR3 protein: CSARDPRRGWANTEAFF
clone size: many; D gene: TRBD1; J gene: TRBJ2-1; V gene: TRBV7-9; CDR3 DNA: TGTGCCAGCAGCTCCTGGACAGGGCGGAATGAGCAGTTCTTC; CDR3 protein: CASSSWTGRNEQFF
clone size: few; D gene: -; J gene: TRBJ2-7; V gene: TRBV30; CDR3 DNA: TGTGCCTGGAGTGTCTCTAGTTTCGGCGAGCAGTACTTC; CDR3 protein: CAWSVSSFGEQYF
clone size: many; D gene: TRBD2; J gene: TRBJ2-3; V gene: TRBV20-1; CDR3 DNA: TGCAGTGCTAGAGGCGGAATAGCGGGGAGGGGAGATACGCAGTATTTT; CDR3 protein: CSARGGIAGRGDTQYF